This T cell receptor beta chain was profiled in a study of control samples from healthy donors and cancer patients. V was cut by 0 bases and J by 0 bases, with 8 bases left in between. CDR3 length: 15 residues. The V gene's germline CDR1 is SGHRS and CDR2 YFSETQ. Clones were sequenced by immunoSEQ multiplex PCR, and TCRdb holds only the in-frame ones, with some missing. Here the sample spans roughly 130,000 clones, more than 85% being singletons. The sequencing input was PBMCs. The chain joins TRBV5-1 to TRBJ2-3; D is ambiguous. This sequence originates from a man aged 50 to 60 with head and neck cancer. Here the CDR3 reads CASSLASSSTDTQYF. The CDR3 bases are TGCGCCAGCAGCTTGGCCAGTTCTAGCACAGATACGCAGTATTTT.